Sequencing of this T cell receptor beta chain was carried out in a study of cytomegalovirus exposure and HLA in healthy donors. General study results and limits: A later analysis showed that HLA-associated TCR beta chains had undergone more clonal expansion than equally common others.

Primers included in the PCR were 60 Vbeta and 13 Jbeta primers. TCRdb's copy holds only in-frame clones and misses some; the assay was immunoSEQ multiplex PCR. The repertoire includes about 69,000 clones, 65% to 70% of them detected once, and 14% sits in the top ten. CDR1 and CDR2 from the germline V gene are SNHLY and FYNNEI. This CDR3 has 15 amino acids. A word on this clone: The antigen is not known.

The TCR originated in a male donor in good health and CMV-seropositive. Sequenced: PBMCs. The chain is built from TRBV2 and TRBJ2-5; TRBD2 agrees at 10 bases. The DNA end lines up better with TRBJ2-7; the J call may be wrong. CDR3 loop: CASSESSLAGVEQYF. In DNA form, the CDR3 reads TGTGCCAGCAGTGAATCTAGCCTAGCGGGAGTCGAGCAGTACTTC.